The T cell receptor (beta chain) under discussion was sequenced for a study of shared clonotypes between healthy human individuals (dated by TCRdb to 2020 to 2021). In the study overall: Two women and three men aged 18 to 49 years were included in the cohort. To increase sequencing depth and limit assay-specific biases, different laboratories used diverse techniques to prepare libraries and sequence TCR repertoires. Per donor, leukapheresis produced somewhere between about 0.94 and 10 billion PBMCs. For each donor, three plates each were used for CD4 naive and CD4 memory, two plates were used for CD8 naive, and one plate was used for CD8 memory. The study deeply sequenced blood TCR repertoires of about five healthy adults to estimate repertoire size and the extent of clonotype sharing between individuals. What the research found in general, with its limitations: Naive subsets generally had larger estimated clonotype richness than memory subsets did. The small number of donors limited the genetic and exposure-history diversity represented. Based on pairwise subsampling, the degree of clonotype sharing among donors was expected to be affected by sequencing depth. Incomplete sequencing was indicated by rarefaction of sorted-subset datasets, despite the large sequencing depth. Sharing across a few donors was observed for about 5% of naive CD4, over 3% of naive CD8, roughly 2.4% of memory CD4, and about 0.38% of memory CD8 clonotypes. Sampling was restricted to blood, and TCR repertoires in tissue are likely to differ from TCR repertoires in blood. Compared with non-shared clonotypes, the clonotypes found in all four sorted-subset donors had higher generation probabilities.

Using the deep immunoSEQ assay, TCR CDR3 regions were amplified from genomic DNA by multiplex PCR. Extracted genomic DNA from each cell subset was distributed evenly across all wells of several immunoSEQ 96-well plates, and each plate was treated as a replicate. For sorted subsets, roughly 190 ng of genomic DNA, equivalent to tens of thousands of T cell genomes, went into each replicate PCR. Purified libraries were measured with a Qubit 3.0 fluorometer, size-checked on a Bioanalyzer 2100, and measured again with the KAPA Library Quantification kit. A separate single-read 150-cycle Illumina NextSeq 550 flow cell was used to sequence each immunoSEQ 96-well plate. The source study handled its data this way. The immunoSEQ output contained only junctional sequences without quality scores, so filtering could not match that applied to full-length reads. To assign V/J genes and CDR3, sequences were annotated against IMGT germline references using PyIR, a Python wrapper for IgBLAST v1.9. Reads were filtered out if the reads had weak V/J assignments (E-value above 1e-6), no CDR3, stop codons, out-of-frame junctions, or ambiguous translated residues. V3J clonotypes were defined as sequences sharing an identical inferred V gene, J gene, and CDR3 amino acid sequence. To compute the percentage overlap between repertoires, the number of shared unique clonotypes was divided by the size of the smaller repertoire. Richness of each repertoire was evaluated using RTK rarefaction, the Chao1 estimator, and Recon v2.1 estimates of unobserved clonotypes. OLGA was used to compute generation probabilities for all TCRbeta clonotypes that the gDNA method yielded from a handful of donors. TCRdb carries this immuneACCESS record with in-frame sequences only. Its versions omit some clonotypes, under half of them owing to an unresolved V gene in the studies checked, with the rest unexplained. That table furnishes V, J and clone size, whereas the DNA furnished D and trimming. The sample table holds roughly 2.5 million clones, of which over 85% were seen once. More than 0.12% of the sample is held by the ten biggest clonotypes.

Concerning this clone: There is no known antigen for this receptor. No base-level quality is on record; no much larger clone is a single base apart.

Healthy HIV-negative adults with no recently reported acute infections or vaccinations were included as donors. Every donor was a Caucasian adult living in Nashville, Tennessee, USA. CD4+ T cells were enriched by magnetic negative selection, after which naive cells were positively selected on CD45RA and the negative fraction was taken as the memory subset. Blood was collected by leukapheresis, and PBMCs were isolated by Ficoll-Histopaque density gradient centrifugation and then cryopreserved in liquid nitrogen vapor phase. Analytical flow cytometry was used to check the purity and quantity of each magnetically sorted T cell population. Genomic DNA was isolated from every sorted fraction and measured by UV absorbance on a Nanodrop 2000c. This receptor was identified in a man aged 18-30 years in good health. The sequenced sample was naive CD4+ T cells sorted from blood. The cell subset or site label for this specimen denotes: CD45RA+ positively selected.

The CDR3 reads as follows: CAINGGAAGAYNSPLHF. The base sequence is TGTGCCATCAACGGCGGGGCCGCTGGCGCCTATAATTCACCCCTCCACTTT. Recombination joined TRBV10-3 with TRBJ1-6; the best D guess is TRBD1, with 5 bases matching. The germline V gene specifies ENHRY as CDR1 and SYGVKD as CDR2. Trimming costs V 7 bases and J 2 bases, and their ends lie 18 bases apart. Measured from the cysteine to the phenylalanine, the CDR3 is 17 residues long. Of all the DNA, just the CDR3 is kept, 51 bases in frame from base 1.